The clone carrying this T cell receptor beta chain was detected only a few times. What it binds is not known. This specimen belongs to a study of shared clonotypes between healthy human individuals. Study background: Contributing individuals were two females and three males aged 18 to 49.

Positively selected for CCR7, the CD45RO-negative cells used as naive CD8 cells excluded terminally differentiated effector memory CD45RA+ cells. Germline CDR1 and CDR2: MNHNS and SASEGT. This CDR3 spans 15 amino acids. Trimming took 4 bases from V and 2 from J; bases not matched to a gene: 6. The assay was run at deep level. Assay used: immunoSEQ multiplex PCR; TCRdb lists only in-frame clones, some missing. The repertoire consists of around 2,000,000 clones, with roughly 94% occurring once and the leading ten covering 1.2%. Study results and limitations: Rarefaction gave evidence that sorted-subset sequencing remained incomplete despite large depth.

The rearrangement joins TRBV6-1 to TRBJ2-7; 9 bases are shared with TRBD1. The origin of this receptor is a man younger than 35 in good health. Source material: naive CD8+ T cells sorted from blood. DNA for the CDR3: TGTGCCAGCAGTGGGCCGGGACAGGGCCCCTACGAGCAGTACTTC. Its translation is CASSGPGQGPYEQYF.